This TCR beta chain originates from a study of blood T cell repertoires in COVID-19. In the study overall: T cells, B-cell-depleted T cells, or PBMCs provided the cDNA or gDNA that served as material.

As handled by the study authors: Nucleated cell counts were estimated from reference gene primer amplification. The table came from immunoSEQ multiplex PCR; TCRdb's copy has only in-frame clones and leaves some out. The DNA was the basis for D and trimming; V, J and clone size are from that table. The sample includes hundreds of thousands of clones, about 90% of them seen just once. Two negative PCRs, clearance, or symptom resolution had been documented for recovered Cohort 3 donors. Germline CDR1 reads MGHRA; CDR2 reads YSYEKL. CDR3 length equals 16 residues. Trimming removed 1 base from V and 6 bases from J; junction bases left unmatched: 6. This clone turned up a few times.

The rearrangement uses TRBV4-1 and TRBJ1-4; 9 bases agree with TRBD1. This TCR came from a woman under 30 who had recovered from COVID-19. Input material: PBMCs or T cells enriched from blood (not recorded which). CDR3 amino acids: CASSQGTGEWDEKLFF. The CDR3 region has the DNA TGCGCCAGCAGCCAAGGGACAGGGGAATGGGATGAAAAACTGTTTTTT.